This T cell receptor beta chain emerged from a study of blood T cell repertoires in COVID-19. TCRdb's copy holds only in-frame clones and misses some; the assay was immunoSEQ multiplex PCR. The sample carries around 200,000 clones, 80% to 90% recorded once. The sequenced sample was PBMCs or T cells enriched from blood (not recorded which). The sequence came from a woman aged 45-65 years in a cohort exposed to, infected with or recovered from COVID-19 (not recorded which).

This CDR3 reads CASMTQGWTEAFF. As DNA, the CDR3 is TGTGCCAGCATGACTCAGGGGTGGACTGAAGCTTTCTTT. The chain has TRBV7-9 and TRBJ1-1, with D possibly TRBD1 on 6 matching bases. Trimming shortened V by 7 bases and J by 5 bases, and 14 bases separated the two germline ends. The germline V gene has CDR1 SEHNR and CDR2 FQNEAQ (reference sequence). The CDR3 has 13 amino acids. Variable domain in full (rest from reference TRBV7-9 and TRBJ1-1): DTGVSQNPRHKITKRGQNVTFRCDPISEHNRLYWYRQTLGQGPEFLTYFQNEAQLEKSRLLSDRFSAERPKGSFSTLEIQRTEQGDSAMYLCASMTQGWTEAFFGQGTRLTVV.